This section outlines one T cell receptor (beta chain) sequence together with its context. No antigen is known for it. The entry originates in a study of post-analysis software for immune sequencing data. General study findings and limits: Controls significantly exceeded multiple sclerosis patients in normalized Chao1 diversity. A handful of TRBV segments (TRBV5-6, TRBV5-1 and TRBV20-1 among them) occurred more frequently in patients than in controls.

The CDR3 is made up of 14 amino acids. The germline CDR1 and CDR2 sequences are SEHNR and FQNEAQ (reference sequence). cDNA libraries of TCR beta carried unique molecular identifiers. TCRdb processed the PCR reads anew with MiXCR; each CDR3 protein has one entry. Among about 810,000 distinct CDR3 sequences listed, roughly 50% were seen once. This chain uses TRBV7-9 with TRBJ2-4; possible D gene TRBD1, 6 bases. The J call may be mistaken, given a closer DNA end match to TRBJ2-7. This TCR came from a girl aged 5-17 years with multiple sclerosis. Sequenced input: blood. The CDR3 sequence is CASSLDRVNYEQYF. CDR3 in DNA: TGTGCCAGCAGCTTAGACAGGGTGAACTACGAGCAGTACTTC.